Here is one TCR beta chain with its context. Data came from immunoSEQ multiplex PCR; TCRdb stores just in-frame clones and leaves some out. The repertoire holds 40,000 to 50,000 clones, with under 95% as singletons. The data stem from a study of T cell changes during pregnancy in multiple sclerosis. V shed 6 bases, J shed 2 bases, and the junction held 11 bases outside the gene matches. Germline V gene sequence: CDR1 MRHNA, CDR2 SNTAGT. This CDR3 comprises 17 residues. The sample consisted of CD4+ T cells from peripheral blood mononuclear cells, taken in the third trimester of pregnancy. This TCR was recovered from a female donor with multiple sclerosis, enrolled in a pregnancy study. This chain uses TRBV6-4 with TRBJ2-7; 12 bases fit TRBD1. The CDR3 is CASSPGTGGQLTYEQYF. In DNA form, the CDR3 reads TGTGCCAGCAGCCCCGGGACAGGGGGCCAGTTAACCTACGAGCAGTACTTC.